The present T cell receptor beta chain was sequenced within a study of blood T cell repertoires in COVID-19. Per the original methods: Reference gene primer amplification gave estimated nucleated cell counts. The table came from immunoSEQ multiplex PCR; TCRdb's copy has only in-frame clones and leaves some out. The DNA was the basis for D and trimming; V, J and clone size are from that table. The table includes about 300,000 clones, roughly nine tenths detected once. With 5 bases removed from V and 1 base from J, the gap between germline ends came to 14 bases. The CDR3 has 15 residues. Per germline, CDR1 SGHAT and CDR2 FQNNGV.

J is TRBJ1-1 and V is TRBV11-2, with D hard to call. The sequence was collected from a woman between 50 and 59 years old who had been exposed to COVID-19. The sample comprised PBMCs or T cells enriched from blood (not recorded which). CDR3 protein: CASSSLRGENTEAFF. The CDR3 DNA is TGTGCCAGCAGCAGCCTCCGGGGTGAGAACACTGAAGCTTTCTTT.